The TCR beta chain under discussion was sequenced for a study of T cells in localized non-small cell lung cancer. Findings and limits, study-wide: In the blood, greater T cell density corresponded to longer overall survival.

CDR1 is LNHDA, CDR2 SQIVND, per germline (reference sequence). J was trimmed by 5 bases and V by 3 bases; bases with no gene match: 13. This CDR3 spans 18 amino acids. For this clone: Its matching antigen is unknown.

TCRdb's table, derived via immunoSEQ multiplex PCR, lists solely in-frame clones and lacks some. The sample yields around 20,000 clones, approximately 91% seen once. The receptor was derived from a man aged 40 to 70 with stage I lung adenocarcinoma. The sequences come from peripheral blood, collected before any cancer treatment. The rearrangement joins TRBV19 to TRBJ2-1; TRBD2 matches 10 bases. CDR3 sequence: CASSMFGLAELFNNEQFF. The DNA for the CDR3 is TGTGCCAGTAGTATGTTCGGACTAGCGGAACTGTTTAACAATGAGCAGTTCTTC.